One T cell receptor beta chain is described in this entry. Unique molecular identifiers featured in how the TCRbeta library was prepared. TCRdb reanalysed the PCR reads using MiXCR and keeps one entry per CDR3 protein. Here the sample spans almost 600,000 distinct CDR3 sequences, roughly 27% being singletons. The entry originates in a study of T-cell reconstitution after alpha-beta-depleted transplantation in children. Germline V gives CDR1 MNHNS, CDR2 SASEGT. With 3 bases removed from V and 6 bases from J, the gap between germline ends came to 18 bases. This CDR3 has 16 amino acids. The chain combines TRBV6-1 with TRBJ1-5, with D possibly TRBD1 on 5 matching bases. The sample consisted of PBMCs, taken before TCRalphabeta/CD19-depleted stem cell transplant. The sequence was collected from a boy in the first two years of life with Wiskott-Aldrich syndrome, due to receive a stem cell transplant. Here the CDR3 reads CASSEAGTRGGQPQHF. The CDR3 region has the DNA TGTGCCAGCAGTGAGGCCGGGACCCGGGGGGGTCAGCCCCAGCATTTT.